The entry that follows covers one T cell receptor (beta chain) sequence. As processed by the authors: Amplifying reference gene primers gave estimates of nucleated cell counts. Libraries were prepared by immunoSEQ multiplex PCR; TCRdb keeps only in-frame clonotypes and omits some of them. That table furnishes V, J and clone size, whereas the DNA furnished D and trimming. The table has approximately 150,000 clones, approximately 78% seen once. This specimen belongs to a study of blood T cell repertoires in COVID-19. Looking at the study overall: T cells, B-cell-depleted T cells, or PBMCs provided the cDNA or gDNA that served as material.

There are 17 residues in the CDR3. Germline loops: CDR1 SNHLY, CDR2 FYNNEI. Between the trimmed V and J ends, which lost 7 bases and 0 bases, there was a span of 19 bases. The V and J genes are TRBV2 and TRBJ2-1; a weak D match, TRBD1 (6 bases). This TCR came from a human donor in a cohort sampled during active COVID-19. The specimen was peripheral blood. CDR3 in DNA: TGTGCCAGCACTCAAAAGGTACAGGGAAGCTCCTACAATGAGCAGTTCTTC. Protein: CASTQKVQGSSYNEQFF.